The 12 T cell receptor beta chains reported below all come from one sample, sequenced in a study of tumor-infiltrating lymphocytes in primary liver carcinoma. Joint extraction of RNA and DNA used roughly 20-33 mg of bulk tissue that was unsorted. A constant-region primer served to make TCR beta cDNA from roughly 500 ng total RNA. Three nested multiplex PCR rounds, a slightly modified ARM-PCR, produced the libraries for TCR beta. Primers for the first two PCR rounds were TRBV1-TRBV30 forward primers and a C-beta reverse primer (approximately 10 cycles per round). A single record per CDR3 protein comes from TCRdb applying MiXCR to the multiplex PCR reads. In the table there are roughly 100,000 distinct CDR3 sequences, about four fifths of which are singletons. Sequencing used liver tumor tissue from sampling region 3. The sample's subset: tumor region T3, left-lateral pole. The receptor source for this set is a man aged 35-49 years with primary liver carcinoma and hepatitis B virus infection.

The chain uses TRBV5-1 and TRBJ2-3; the match to TRBD2 covers 8 bases. The CDR3 loop spans 16 amino acids. The ends lost 4 bases at V and 6 bases at J; junction bases unmatched: 13. Germline V gives CDR1 SGHRS, CDR2 YFSETQ. The CDR3 region is CASSVGLVGGADTQYF. The CDR3 nucleotides read TGCGCCAGCAGCGTGGGACTAGTGGGAGGAGCGGATACGCAGTATTTT.

In regard to this clonotype: Germline and junction disagree at one end, which may indicate a read error. This chain connects TRBV20-1 to TRBJ2-1, with TRBD1 identical over 10 bases. Germline-derived CDR1 and CDR2 are DFQATT and SNEGSKA (reference sequence). The CDR3 sequence is 14 residues long. CDR3: CSALQTGGLHEQFF. CDR3 sequence (DNA): TGCAGTGCTCTCCAGACAGGGGGCTTGCATGAACAGTTCTTC.

This clonotype showed up just once. The germline gene is not matched at one end of the junction; a read error may be the cause. V gene TRBV30 combines with J gene TRBJ1-5; no clear D. Germline V gene sequence: CDR1 GTSNPN, CDR2 SVGIG (reference sequence). This CDR3 comprises 13 residues. CDR3 amino acids: CACASAANQSQHF. The CDR3 coding sequence is TGTGCCTGTGCGTCTGCAGCCAATCAGTCCCAGCATTTT.

A word on this clonotype: One end of the junction fails to match germline, which may point to a read error. The J gene is TRBJ2-7, the V gene TRBV4-2; D is perhaps TRBD2 (5 bases). Germline V gene lookup returns CDR1 LGHNA and CDR2 YNFKEQ. The CDR3 sequence is 11 residues long. The CDR3 loop reads CASGQGYEQYF. CDR3 DNA sequence: TGCGCCAGCGGCCAAGGGTACGAGCAGTACTTC.

Regarding this clonotype: An end of the junction does not agree with germline; a read error may underlie this. The chain links TRBV6-5 to TRBJ1-1, with unresolved D. In germline, CDR1 is MNHEY, CDR2 SVGAGI. CDR3 length: 14 amino acids. CDR3 in amino acids: CASSYLFGRAEAFF. The DNA of the CDR3 is TGTGCCAGCAGCTACTTGTTCGGGAGGGCTGAAGCTTTCTTT.

About this clonotype: A much larger clone differs from this one at a single base, so this may be a read error. The rearrangement links TRBV7-2 to TRBJ2-5; TRBD2 aligns across 10 bases. Germline V gives CDR1 SGHTA, CDR2 FQGNSA. This CDR3 spans 13 amino acids. V dropped 8 bases and J dropped 4; count of bases not matched to a gene: 4. CDR3 in amino acids: CASVAGGRETQYF. Here the CDR3 DNA reads TGTGCCAGCGTAGCGGGAGGCCGAGAGACCCAGTACTTC.

In the case of this clonotype: One end of the junction fails to match germline, which may point to a read error. V gene TRBV12-3 or TRBV12-4 combines with J gene TRBJ2-1; 7 positions agree with TRBD2. The CDR3 extends over 14 amino acids. DNA for the CDR3: TGTGCCAGTATGACTGGCGGGAGATACAATGAACAGTTCTTC. It yields the protein CASMTGGRYNEQFF.

Points on this clonotype: One end of the junction varies from germline; a read error may be responsible. The chain links TRBV20-1 to TRBJ2-1, with 12 nucleotides matching TRBD2. Germline V gives CDR1 DFQATT, CDR2 SNEGSKA (reference sequence). The CDR3 is 14 amino acids. CDR3: CNAFASGRANEQFF. The CDR3 DNA sequence: TGCAATGCTTTCGCTAGCGGGAGGGCCAATGAGCAGTTCTTC.

As concerns this clonotype: A read error is likely, as this CDR3 ends without the conserved phenylalanine or tryptophan. V and J are TRBV11-1 and TRBJ2-7, with D possibly being TRBD1 (6 bases). V lost 4 bases and J lost 4, with 17 bases in between. The germline gives CDR1 SGHAT, CDR2 FQDESV (reference sequence). The CDR3 has 15 residues. For the CDR3, the DNA is TGTGCCAGCAGCTCTTCTGCCGGGACAAGGTACGAGCAGTACTTA. Amino acids: CASSSSAGTRYEQYL.

For this clonotype: In this CDR3 the conserved last residue, phenylalanine or tryptophan, is missing, so a read error is likely. Written as DNA, the CDR3 is TGTAGCATTGGAGGGACTAGCGGGAGCCTCTCTGGGGCCAACGTCCTGACTTCC. It is translated as CSIGGTSGSLSGANVLTS. The genes are TRBV29-1 and TRBJ2-6; 14 bases agree with TRBD2. CDR1 and CDR2 (germline): SQVTM, ANQGSEA. This CDR3 region has 18 residues.

The rearrangement links TRBV5-4 to TRBJ1-2; the D gene is possibly TRBD1 (5 bases). Germline V gene data show CDR1 as SGHNT and CDR2 as YYREEE (reference sequence). This CDR3 is built from 14 residues. V was cut by 5 bases and J by 7 bases, with 18 bases left in between. For the CDR3, the DNA is TGTGCCAGCAGTTCGGACATTTCCTTTAGTGGCTACACCTTC. This encodes CASSSDISFSGYTF.

The genes are TRBV6-1 and TRBJ2-6; TRBD1 agrees at 9 bases. Germline V lookup: CDR1 MNHNS, CDR2 SASEGT. The CDR3 has 14 amino acids. The CDR3 loop is CARRDRAGANVLTF. In DNA, the CDR3 is TGTGCTAGAAGGGACAGGGCTGGGGCCAACGTCCTGACTTTC.